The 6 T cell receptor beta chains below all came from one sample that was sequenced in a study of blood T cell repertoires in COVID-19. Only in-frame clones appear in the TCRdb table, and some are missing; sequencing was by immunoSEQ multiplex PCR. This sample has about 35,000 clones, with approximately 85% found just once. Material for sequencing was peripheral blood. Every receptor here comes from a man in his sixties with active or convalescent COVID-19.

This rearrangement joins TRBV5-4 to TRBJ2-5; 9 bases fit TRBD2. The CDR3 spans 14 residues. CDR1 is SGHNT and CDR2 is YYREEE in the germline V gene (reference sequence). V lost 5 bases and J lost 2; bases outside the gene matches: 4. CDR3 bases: TGTGCCAGCAGTCCGACTAGCGGTCAAGAGACCCAGTACTTC. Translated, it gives CASSPTSGQETQYF.

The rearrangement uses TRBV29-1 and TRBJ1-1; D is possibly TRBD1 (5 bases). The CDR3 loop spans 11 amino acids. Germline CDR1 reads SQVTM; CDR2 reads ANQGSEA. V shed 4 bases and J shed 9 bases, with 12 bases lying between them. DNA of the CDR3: TGCAGCGTTGTTCGACAGCCCAAAGCTTTCTTT. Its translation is CSVVRQPKAFF.

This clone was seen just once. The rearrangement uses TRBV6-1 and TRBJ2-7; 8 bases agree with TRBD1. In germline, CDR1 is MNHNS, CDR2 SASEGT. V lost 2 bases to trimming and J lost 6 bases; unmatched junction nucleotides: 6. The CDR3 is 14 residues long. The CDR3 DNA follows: TGTGCCAGCAGTGAAACCGGACAGGGAGGCGAGCAGTACGTC. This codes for CASSETGQGGEQYV.

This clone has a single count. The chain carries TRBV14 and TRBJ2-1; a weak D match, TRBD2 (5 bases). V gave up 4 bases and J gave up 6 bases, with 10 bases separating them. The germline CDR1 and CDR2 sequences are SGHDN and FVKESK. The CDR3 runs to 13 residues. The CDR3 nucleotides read TGTGCCAGCAGCCCGGACTTCTTCAATGAGCAGTTCTTC. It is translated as CASSPDFFNEQFF. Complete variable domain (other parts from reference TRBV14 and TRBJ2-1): EAGVTQFPSHSVIEKGQTVTLRCDPISGHDNLYWYRRVMGKEIKFLLHFVKESKQDESGMPNNRFLAERTGGTYSTLKVQPAELEDSGVYFCASSPDFFNEQFFGPGTRLTVL.

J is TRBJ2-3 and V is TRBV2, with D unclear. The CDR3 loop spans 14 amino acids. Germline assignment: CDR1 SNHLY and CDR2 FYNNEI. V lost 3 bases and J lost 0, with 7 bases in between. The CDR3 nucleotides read TGTGCCAGCAGTGACGCGCGGAGCACAGATACGCAGTATTTT. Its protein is CASSDARSTDTQYF.

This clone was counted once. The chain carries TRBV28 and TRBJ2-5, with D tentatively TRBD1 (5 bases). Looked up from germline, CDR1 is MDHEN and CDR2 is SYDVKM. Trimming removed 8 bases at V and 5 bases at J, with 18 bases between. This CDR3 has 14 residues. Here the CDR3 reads CASGGAGSRETQYF. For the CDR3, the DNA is TGTGCCAGCGGTGGGGCAGGTAGTAGGGAGACCCAGTACTTC.